A single sample is the source of the 20 T cell receptor beta chains below, sequenced in a study of blood T cell repertoires in COVID-19. Libraries were prepared by immunoSEQ multiplex PCR; TCRdb keeps only in-frame clonotypes and omits some of them. Of about 360,000 clones in the sample, 70% to 90% were seen once. Specimen: peripheral blood. The receptors stem from a human donor in a cohort sampled during active COVID-19.

The rearrangement joins TRBV7-3 to TRBJ2-7; D may be TRBD2 (6 bases). This CDR3 is built from 14 residues. V was pared by 2 bases and J by 6 bases, with 14 bases between. CDR1 SGHTA and CDR2 FQGTGA come from the germline V gene. CDR3 protein: CASSLGGKGSEQYF. In DNA, the CDR3 is TGTGCCAGCAGCTTAGGAGGGAAGGGCTCCGAGCAGTACTTC.

The chain recombines TRBV6-5 with TRBJ2-7; perhaps TRBD2 as D (6 bases). The CDR3 is 14 residues long. The germline gives CDR1 MNHEY, CDR2 SVGAGI. V lost 2 bases, J lost 6 bases, and 14 bases lay in between. Here the CDR3 DNA reads TGTGCCAGCAGTTACGGGGGGTATCTCGCCGAGCAGTACTTC. Protein sequence: CASSYGGYLAEQYF.

This clone was seen at least ten times. The chain employs TRBV25-1 and TRBJ1-5; D not resolved. The CDR3 runs to 17 residues. CDR1 and CDR2 (germline): MGHDK, SYGVNS. With 5 bases removed from V and 0 bases from J, the gap between germline ends came to 17 bases. The chain's CDR3 is CASSLTSRGISNQPQHF. For the CDR3, the DNA is TGTGCCAGCAGTCTTACCAGTAGAGGGATTAGCAATCAGCCCCAGCATTTT. Looking up the rest from reference TRBV25-1 and TRBJ1-5 gives the full variable domain: EADIYQTPRYLVIGTGKKITLECSQTMGHDKMYWYQQDPGMELHLIHYSYGVNSTEKGDLSSESTVSRIRTEHFPLTLESARPSHTSQYLCASSLTSRGISNQPQHFGDGTRLSIL.

In regard to this clone: A junction boundary mismatches the germline segment, possibly from a read error. The chain links TRBV28 to TRBJ2-1, with 7 bases aligning to TRBD2. Germline assignment: CDR1 MDHEN and CDR2 SYDVKM. This CDR3 is built from 15 residues. CDR3 loop: CASSLRAGTYTEQFF. The DNA of the CDR3 is TGTGCCAGCTCACTGCGAGCGGGAACCTACACTGAGCAGTTCTTC.

This clone occurred once. The chain recombines TRBV6-5 with TRBJ2-1; 10 bases align to TRBD1. V gave up 5 bases and J gave up 8 bases; unmatched junction bases: 6. The CDR3 is made up of 14 amino acids. Per germline, CDR1 MNHEY and CDR2 SVGAGI. The CDR3 DNA sequence: TGTGCCAGCAGTCCCGCGGGACAGGGGTATGAGCAGTTCTTC. Translation gives CASSPAGQGYEQFF.

V and J are TRBV19 and TRBJ2-7, with TRBD2 identical over 7 bases. V was pared by 5 bases and J by 2 bases, with 9 bases of the junction left unmatched. The length of the CDR3 is 15 residues. The germline gives CDR1 LNHDA, CDR2 SQIVND (reference sequence). CDR3 in amino acids: CASSGTGTIPYEQYF. CDR3 nucleotide sequence: TGTGCCAGTAGTGGTACCGGGACTATCCCCTACGAGCAGTACTTC.

The V call is TRBV3-1 (or the pseudogene TRBV3-2), the J call TRBJ2-2; 7 bases are shared with TRBD2. V shed 5 bases, J shed 5 bases, and the junction held 8 bases outside the gene matches. The CDR3 length is 15 residues. Germline V gene data show CDR1 as LGHDT and CDR2 as YNNKEL (reference sequence). CDR3 in amino acids: CASSWPAGQTGELFF. CDR3 in DNA: TGTGCCAGCAGCTGGCCAGCGGGGCAAACCGGGGAGCTGTTTTTT.

In DNA form, the CDR3 reads TGTGCCAGCAGTCCCCGAATCAATTTAGCACATACGCAGTATTTT. Protein sequence: CASSPRINLAHTQYF. V gene TRBV28 combines with J gene TRBJ2-3; D gene unclear. The CDR3 is 15 residues long. Trimming pared 5 bases from V and 7 bases from J, leaving 19 bases between. Looked up from germline, CDR1 is MDHEN and CDR2 is SYDVKM.

The table lists this clone with many counts. This chain joins TRBV2 and TRBJ2-7, with 10 positions matching TRBD2. The CDR3 sequence is 14 residues long. V lost 7 bases and J lost 7; bases outside the gene matches: 10. CDR1 is SNHLY, CDR2 FYNNEI, per germline. The DNA of the CDR3 is TGTGCCAGCATCCGAGCGGGGGGGCTCTGGGAGCAGTACTTC. It yields the protein CASIRAGGLWEQYF. The whole variable domain, remainder taken from reference TRBV2 and TRBJ2-7, is EPEVTQTPSHQVTQMGQEVILRCVPISNHLYFYWYRQILGQKVEFLVSFYNNEISEKSEIFDDQFSVERPDGSNFTLKIRSTKLEDSAMYFCASIRAGGLWEQYFGPGTRLTVT.

This chain joins TRBV6-1 and TRBJ2-1, with 9 nucleotides matching TRBD2. Germline V gene lookup returns CDR1 MNHNS and CDR2 SASEGT. The junction had 5 bases not matched to a gene; V was cut back by 2 bases and J by 3 bases. CDR3 size: 16 residues. The CDR3 is CASSERREGYYNEQFF. In DNA form, the CDR3 reads TGTGCCAGCAGTGAAAGGCGGGAGGGCTACTACAATGAGCAGTTCTTC.

A single count supports this clone. DNA of the CDR3: TGCGCCAGCAGCTCAGCGGGCGGGGCCTCGACCCAGTACTTC. Encoded protein: CASSSAGGASTQYF. The rearrangement links TRBV5-1 to TRBJ2-5; TRBD2 might be the D (6 bases). The CDR3 is made up of 14 amino acids. V lost 3 bases to trimming and J lost 7 bases, with 16 bases between them. Germline CDR1 reads SGHRS; CDR2 reads YFSETQ.

The sample holds one count of this clone. The rearrangement uses TRBV25-1 and TRBJ2-5; 8 positions agree with TRBD2. The CDR3 sequence is 12 residues long. In germline, CDR1 is MGHDK, CDR2 SYGVNS. Trimming removed 6 bases from V and 4 bases from J; junction bases left unmatched: 1. The DNA for the CDR3 is TGTGCCAGCAGCGGGGGGGCAGAGACCCAGTACTTC. Translating it yields CASSGGAETQYF.

This clone appeared a single time. The gene calls are TRBV10-3 and TRBJ2-5, with 10 bases lining up with TRBD2. The V gene end was trimmed by 2 bases and the J gene end by 0 bases; junction bases not matched to a gene: 12. Germline V gives CDR1 ENHRY, CDR2 SYGVKD. The CDR3 consists of 19 residues. CDR3 sequence: CAISESMSSGSNYQETQYF. The CDR3 nucleotides are TGTGCCATCAGTGAGAGTATGTCTAGCGGGAGTAACTACCAAGAGACCCAGTACTTC.

This clone was counted between two and nine times. The V and J genes are TRBV2 and TRBJ2-7; D is perhaps TRBD2 (5 bases). Trimming stripped 7 bases from V and 0 bases from J, with 13 bases between. The CDR3 has 14 amino acids. Germline CDR1 is SNHLY and CDR2 is FYNNEI. CDR3 loop: CASNLQRISYEQYF. Written as DNA, the CDR3 is TGTGCCAGCAATTTACAGCGGATCTCCTACGAGCAGTACTTC.

The J gene is TRBJ2-7, the V gene TRBV19; a weak D match, TRBD2 (5 bases). CDR3 length equals 20 residues. CDR1 and CDR2 (germline): LNHDA, SQIVND (reference sequence). Trimming took 10 bases from V and 2 from J, leaving 36 bases between them. The CDR3 sequence: CAIKYSGGGLATPITYEQYF. The CDR3 DNA follows: TGTGCCATCAAGTATTCAGGAGGCGGCCTTGCCACCCCAATTACCTACGAGCAGTACTTC.

The rearrangement joins TRBV14 to TRBJ2-7; tentatively, D is TRBD1 (5 bases). Germline V gives CDR1 SGHDN, CDR2 FVKESK. The V and J ends lost 4 bases and 4 bases respectively, with 14 bases between them. This CDR3 comprises 14 residues. CDR3 loop: CASSLDRTRYEQYF. The CDR3 bases are TGTGCCAGCAGCCTCGACCGGACACGGTACGAGCAGTACTTC.

V is TRBV19 and J is TRBJ2-7, with D perhaps TRBD2 (5 bases). The CDR3 is 17 amino acids. V lost 3 bases to trimming and J lost 5 bases, with 23 bases between them. CDR1 is LNHDA, CDR2 SQIVND, per germline (reference sequence). In nucleotides, the CDR3 is TGTGCCAGTAGTATGAGTTCGGCCCGGTATAACGGGGACGAGCAGTACTTC. Encoded protein: CASSMSSARYNGDEQYF.

The gene calls are TRBV6-1 and TRBJ2-7, with 7 bases lining up with TRBD2. V dropped 1 base and J dropped 2; count of bases not matched to a gene: 5. The V gene's germline CDR1 is MNHNS and CDR2 SASEGT. The CDR3 sequence is 15 residues long. The CDR3 spells CASSEEIAGTYEQYF. The CDR3 DNA is TGTGCCAGCAGTGAAGAAATAGCGGGTACCTACGAGCAGTACTTC.

The count of this clone is one. The chain recombines TRBV11-2 with TRBJ1-4; D perhaps matches TRBD1 (6 bases). Germline CDR1 and CDR2: SGHAT and FQNNGV. V lost 5 bases and J lost 10, with 20 bases in between. This CDR3 has 15 amino acids. The CDR3 protein is CASSGGASNRGKLFF. For the CDR3, the DNA is TGTGCCAGCAGCGGGGGGGCAAGCAACCGTGGAAAACTGTTTTTT.

The rearrangement links TRBV7-2 to TRBJ1-5; the match to TRBD1 covers 7 bases. From germline, CDR1 is SGHTA and CDR2 FQGNSA. The CDR3 extends over 15 amino acids. The V gene end was trimmed by 4 bases and the J gene end by 2 bases; junction bases not matched to a gene: 5. The CDR3 spells CASSSHRGGNQPQHF. CDR3 DNA sequence: TGTGCCAGCAGCTCCCACAGGGGTGGCAATCAGCCCCAGCATTTT.